Reported below is one TCR beta chain. This clone was counted between two and nine times. The antigen this receptor binds is unknown. The input lacks base qualities; no much larger clone sits a single base away. Genomic DNA was extracted with the Qiagen DNeasy kit from unsorted PBMCs and from negatively selected CD4+ and CD8+ fractions. TCR beta CDR3 regions were amplified by immunoSEQ multiplex PCR using primers annealing to V and J segments. A synthetic immune receptor repertoire was used to minimize amplification bias, and remaining bias was computationally removed after sequencing. The original pipeline was this. Repertoire diversity was quantified as the Shannon entropy index using custom Python scripts. Unsorted, CD4+ and CD8+ repertoires were examined separately, except in combined analyses, for which CD4+ and CD8+ sequences were merged in silico. A clone was considered expanded if an increase in frequency of at least 2-fold after treatment relative to C1D1 was found, and a pseudocount of 0.5 was applied to clones undetected at baseline. Clones with 0 or 1 copy at C1D1 were classified as singleton clones, and clones with 2 or more copies were classified as non-singleton clones. Clones expanded in unsorted samples were annotated as CD4+, CD8+ or unknown by matching protein sequences in sorted samples from the same patient. Wilcoxon tests were applied to paired samples to test diversity changes from C1D1 to C4D1. TCRdb holds this immuneACCESS table with in-frame rearrangements only. Some clones are missing; in checked studies, unresolved V genes explain under half, and the rest has no known cause. V, J and clone size are taken as reported in that table, and D and trimming were inferred from the DNA itself. Within this sample are more than 25,000 clones, with over 75% of them counted one time only. Roughly 2.2% of the sample is held by the ten biggest clonotypes.

The data derive from a study of PD-1 blockade in classical Hodgkin lymphoma (dated by TCRdb to about 2020). Regarding the study in general: Nivolumab dosing was 3 mg/kg intravenously every 2 weeks, continuing until either disease progression or unacceptable toxicity. A peripheral blood immune signature of response to PD-1 blockade in classical Hodgkin lymphoma was defined using TCR beta sequencing and CyTOF.

Reading the germline V gene gives CDR1 KGHSH and CDR2 LQKENI. Trimming at the junction amounts to 5 bases on V and 4 bases on J, and the germline ends lie 14 bases apart. The CDR3 measures 14 amino acids from cysteine to phenylalanine. This entry keeps only the CDR3 DNA: 42 bases, framed from base 1. The label giving this sample's time point can be read as: cycle 1 day 1 (C1D1), immediately before nivolumab initiation. All trial patients had relapsed after autologous stem cell transplantation, with cohorts A, B and C differing in prior brentuximab vedotin exposure. Using a Miltenyi CD4+ T cell isolation kit, CD4+ T cells were purified from thawed PBMCs through magnetic negative selection. A total of around 60 patients with relapsed/refractory classical Hodgkin lymphoma made up the trial cohort, and each patient's best overall response was complete response, partial response or progressive disease. Trial patients were treated with single-agent nivolumab in the multi-cohort phase II CheckMate 205 trial. An independent review committee assessed best overall response using the 2007 International Working Group response criteria. PBMCs from the trial were collected at three points: immediately before nivolumab initiation (C1D1), and during therapy at cycle 2 day 1 and cycle 4 day 1. Peripheral blood was collected in 8 mL Vacutainer Cell Preparation Tubes, from which PBMCs were isolated by centrifugation and then cryopreserved. Purified CD4+ and CD8+ fractions were prepared only for cases in which an additional PBMC sample was available. Magnetically labelled cells were removed on LS columns in a quadroMACS separator, and the flow-through was retained as the purified fraction.

On the study overall, not on this receptor specifically: Baseline TCR diversity was reported to be lower in newly diagnosed patients than in healthy donors and to be lower still in relapsed/refractory patients. Only a single clinical trial cohort was studied, and what caused the repertoire differences, possibly disease activity or prior therapy, remained undefined. Trial patients with a complete response had baseline diversity similar to that of newly diagnosed patients, while partial responders and progressors had significantly lower diversity. Diversity was lower in patients who began nivolumab less than 1 year after ASCT, so these patients were left out of later analyses to avoid confounding by immune reconstitution. By C4D1, a significant rise was seen in CD4+ TCR diversity but not in CD8+ TCR diversity (p=0.0027 vs p=0.16), and the rise was most apparent among complete responders (p=0.02).

The rearrangement combines TRBV18 with TRBJ1-1; TRBD1 is a weak D gene call, 5 bases matching. The TCR sequence derives from a human donor with classical Hodgkin lymphoma. Sequences were derived from CD4+ T cells from blood, sampled at baseline. This receptor carries the CDR3 CASSVDRLGTEAFF. The DNA sequence is as follows: TGTGCCAGCTCAGTAGACAGATTGGGCACTGAAGCTTTCTTT.